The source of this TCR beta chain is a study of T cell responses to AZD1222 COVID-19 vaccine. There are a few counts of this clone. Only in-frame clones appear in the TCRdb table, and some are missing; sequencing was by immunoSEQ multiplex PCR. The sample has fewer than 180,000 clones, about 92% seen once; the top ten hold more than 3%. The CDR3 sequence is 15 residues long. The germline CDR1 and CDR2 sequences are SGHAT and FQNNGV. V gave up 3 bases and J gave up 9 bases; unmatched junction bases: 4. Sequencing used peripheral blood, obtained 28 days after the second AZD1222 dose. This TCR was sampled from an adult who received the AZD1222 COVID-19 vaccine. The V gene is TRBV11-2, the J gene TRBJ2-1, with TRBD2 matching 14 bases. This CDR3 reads CASSFGTSGSFEQFF. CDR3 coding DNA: TGTGCCAGCAGCTTTGGGACTAGCGGGAGTTTTGAGCAGTTCTTC.